This TCR beta chain was captured by sequencing in a study of blood T cells in healthy people across ages (dated by TCRdb to about 2015). In the study overall: In model experiments, template switching captured about one uniquely barcoded TCR beta cDNA molecule for every two T cells. Age-related changes in TCR beta repertoire diversity were measured in the study by deep sequencing normalized with unique cDNA molecular identifiers. The donors were divided into four age groups: young (average around 17 years), middle-aged (approximately 41), aged (about 56) and long-lived (around 87). To avoid experimental bias, donors of different ages were spread randomly across the sequencing lanes. Using the same blood draw, the study looked at two additional independent replicas of 1 million unique cDNA reads for two donors, one aged 18 to 30 and the other aged 80 or older.

Paper-wide results and their limitations: Compared with the aged group, more naive CD4+ T cells, fewer expanded clones and increased TCR diversity were shown by the long-lived group, suggesting age selection. As age increased, observed TCR beta diversity per million T cells dropped in a roughly linear way, and a significant reduction was already evident by age around 41. Estimates of total diversity based on one million sequenced T cells were considered lower bounds and underestimates. Because profiling used bulk unsorted PBMCs, naive and antigen-experienced compartments could not be compared conclusively. Observed TCR beta diversity correlated strongly with the percentage of naive T cells measured by flow cytometry. The CMV infection status of donors was not known, potentially confounding age-related changes in expanded clonotypes.

About this clonotype: What antigen it recognizes has not been identified. No per-base quality is available; no much larger clone lies one base away.

Trimming takes 2 bases off V and 5 bases off J; junction bases not matched to a gene: 9. The CDR3 measures 16 amino acids from cysteine to phenylalanine. Just the 48-base CDR3 DNA is kept, in frame starting at base 1. Via the germline V gene, CDR1 is SNHLY and CDR2 FYNNEI. The 39 donors, aged 6 to 90 years, were systemically healthy Caucasian individuals from Russia. Each donor gave around 9.8 milliliters of peripheral blood, collected into EDTA-treated Vacutainer tubes. Ficoll-Paque density-gradient centrifugation was used to isolate PBMCs, with at least 6 million per sample. Trizol reagent was used to extract total RNA from PBMCs, with at least 6 micrograms per sample. For every donor, an aliquot of PBMCs went through flow cytometry to measure the percentages of naive CD45RAhigh/CD27high T cells. Libraries were constructed by 5' RACE. The second PCR ran for roughly 7 to 11 cycles and used a J-beta primer mix along with a sample-barcoded 5' primer. A template-switch 5' adaptor carrying 12 random nucleotides introduced a unique molecular identifier onto each TCR beta cDNA molecule. Each sample yielded at least 3 million CDR3-containing paired-end reads. The Mint cDNA synthesis kit, primed by a TRBC-specific oligonucleotide, was used to synthesize first-strand cDNA from all RNA. Following uracil-DNA glycosylase treatment, all cDNA underwent a first 18-cycle PCR with the universal primers M1SS and BC2_uni_R. In the paper's pipeline: For normalization, 1 million high-quality reads were randomly selected from each sample, with every read carrying a distinct molecular identifier. Instead of being binned into consensus sequences, reads that shared molecular identifiers were thrown out. CDR3 identification, clonotype clustering and error correction used MiTCR with a Q25 quality threshold and the strictest error-elimination algorithm. A nonparametric unseen species model using Euler transformation provided a lower-bound estimate of total TCR beta diversity. TCRdb handled the public reads itself, with Q25 trimming in fastp and clone calling in MiXCR, and kept productive beta chains. Rows with a matching CDR3 protein are joined into one entry that keeps the most common DNA and genes. For this entry, the V and J calls and clone size follow TCRdb and not the study's own pipeline. The sample table holds 1,800,000 or so distinct CDR3 sequences, of which roughly two fifths were seen once. The top ten hold around 23% of the sample.

The rearranged segments are TRBV2 and TRBJ2-5, and TRBD2 aligns with 9 junction nucleotides. The sample taken for sequencing was blood. This clonotype was sampled from a human donor in good health. The CDR3 in this case is CASSERGLAFPETQYF. The DNA sequence is as follows: TGTGCCAGCAGTGAACGAGGACTAGCGTTCCCCGAGACCCAGTACTTC. When the CDR3 is completed using the reference TRBV2 and TRBJ2-5 genes on either side, the full variable domain is EPEVTQTPSHQVTQMGQEVILRCVPISNHLYFYWYRQILGQKVEFLVSFYNNEISEKSEIFDDQFSVERPDGSNFTLKIRSTKLEDSAMYFCASSERGLAFPETQYFGPGTRLLVL.